Below, 17 T cell receptor beta chains from the same sample are listed, as sequenced in a study of T cell repertoires in cytomegalovirus infection. TCRdb reprocessed the reads with MiXCR, giving one entry per CDR3 protein. In the table there are 600,000 to 700,000 distinct CDR3 sequences, approximately 33% of which are singletons. For these receptors, no antigen is known. The sample in question was cultured PBMCs, obtained from culture after CMV antigen stimulation. The receptors stem from a human donor in good health (CMV status not recorded). Some clones in this sample may be carry-over from other donors' samples.

V is TRBV12-5 and J is TRBJ1-1; 7 positions agree with TRBD1. V was clipped by 6 bases and J by 1 base; unmatched bases: 5. Germline values: CDR1 LGHNT, CDR2 FRNRAP. CDR3 length: 14 residues. The CDR3 bases are TGTGCTAGTGGGACAGGGTACGGGAACACTGAAGCTTTCTTT. Its translation is CASGTGYGNTEAFF.

The rearrangement links TRBV5-1 to TRBJ1-6; possibly TRBD1 for D (5 bases). Germline CDR1 reads SGHRS; CDR2 reads YFSETQ. Deletions cut 6 bases from V and 7 bases from J, with 11 bases between. The CDR3 runs to 13 residues. This CDR3 reads CASMGLENSPLHF. The CDR3 DNA reads as TGCGCCAGCATGGGGCTGGAGAATTCACCCCTCCACTTT. The variable domain in full, with the rest retrieved from reference TRBV5-1 and TRBJ1-6, is KAGVTQTPRYLIKTRGQQVTLSCSPISGHRSVSWYQQTPGQGLQFLFEYFSETQRNKGNFPGRFSGRQFSNSRSEMNVSTLELGDSALYLCASMGLENSPLHFGNGTRLTVT.

This chain links TRBV4-1 with TRBJ2-7, with D maybe TRBD1 (8 bases). Trimming pared 3 bases from V and 7 bases from J, leaving 25 bases between. The CDR3 consists of 17 residues. Germline V lookup: CDR1 MGHRA, CDR2 YSYEKL. The CDR3 DNA follows: TGCGCCAGCAGCCAGAGGGAGGGACAGGTCTTCACGTCGGAGCAGTACTTC. This sequence encodes CASSQREGQVFTSEQYF.

This clonotype was observed at least ten times. The chain couples TRBV19 to TRBJ1-5; D call uncertain. Germline V gene lookup returns CDR1 LNHDA and CDR2 SQIVND (reference sequence). The germline V and J ends were trimmed by 0 bases and 4 bases, with 7 bases remaining between them. The CDR3 sequence is 14 residues long. As DNA, the CDR3 is TGTGCCAGTAGTATAGATCGAGGGAATCAGCCCCAGCATTTT. Translating gives CASSIDRGNQPQHF.

This clonotype showed up many times. The V and J genes are TRBV7-8 and TRBJ1-5; D is uncertain. CDR1 is SGHVS, CDR2 FQNEAQ, per germline. The CDR3 has 14 residues. V was cut by 1 base and J by 5 bases, with 9 bases left in between. This chain's CDR3 is CASSLESNYQPQHF. The CDR3 DNA reads TGTGCCAGCAGCTTAGAGTCAAACTATCAGCCCCAGCATTTT.

In this sample, this clonotype turned up many times. The gene calls are TRBV7-2 and TRBJ2-1; TRBD2 matches 11 bases. J was trimmed by 7 bases and V by 5 bases; bases with no gene match: 10. This CDR3 has 16 residues. Germline V gene lookup returns CDR1 SGHTA and CDR2 FQGNSA. CDR3 DNA: TGTGCCAGCAGCCCATTTAGCGGGGGGGCTAAGAATGAGCAGTTCTTC. Its protein is CASSPFSGGAKNEQFF. The full variable domain, in which reference TRBV7-2 and TRBJ2-1 provide the parts outside the CDR3, is GAGVSQSPSNKVTEKGKDVELRCDPISGHTALYWYRQSLGQGLEFLIYFQGNSAPDKSGLPSDRFSAERTGGSVSTLTIQRTQQEDSAVYLCASSPFSGGAKNEQFFGPGTRLTVL.

This clonotype was counted between two and nine times. The chain is built from TRBV10-3 and TRBJ1-1; a possible D gene is TRBD1 (6 bases). In germline, CDR1 is ENHRY, CDR2 SYGVKD. The CDR3 consists of 14 residues. V lost 5 bases and J lost 4, with 14 bases in between. CDR3 DNA sequence: TGTGCCATCAGTACTCAGGGGACTGGCACTGAAGCTTTCTTT. Its protein product is CAISTQGTGTEAFF.

At least ten counts were recorded for this clonotype. This chain connects TRBV7-9 to TRBJ1-1; 7 positions agree with TRBD1. CDR1 and CDR2 (germline): SEHNR, FQNEAQ (reference sequence). V dropped 5 bases and J dropped 1; count of bases not matched to a gene: 13. This CDR3 has 17 amino acids. This CDR3 reads CASSLQFGGGGNTEAFF. The DNA for the CDR3 is TGTGCCAGCAGCCTCCAATTTGGAGGGGGCGGGAACACTGAAGCTTTCTTT.

This chain joins TRBV4-2 and TRBJ2-3; maybe TRBD2 (6 bases). Trimming left V 1 base short and J 0 bases short, with 20 bases between. The CDR3 spans 19 residues. Per the germline V gene, CDR1 is LGHNA and CDR2 is YNFKEQ. The DNA of the CDR3 is TGTGCCAGCAGCCAAGCCTATATTCCTAGCGCCCTCAGCACAGATACGCAGTATTTT. Protein product: CASSQAYIPSALSTDTQYF.

This clonotype has at least ten counts. This chain uses TRBV7-2 with TRBJ1-3; D call uncertain. The V end lost 1 base, the J end lost 0 bases, and 10 bases lay between the germline ends. This CDR3 is 16 amino acids long. Germline V gives CDR1 SGHTA, CDR2 FQGNSA. DNA of the CDR3: TGTGCCAGCAGCTTAGGGCCGGTTAGCTCTGGAAACACCATATATTTT. Translating it yields CASSLGPVSSGNTIYF.

V is TRBV5-5 and J is TRBJ2-2, with D tentatively TRBD1 or TRBD2 (5 bases each). V was pared by 3 bases and J by 13 bases, with 19 bases between. The length of the CDR3 is 14 residues. Germline loops: CDR1 SGHKS, CDR2 YYEKEE (reference sequence). The CDR3 loop is CASSWTPGAEGLFF. In DNA form, the CDR3 reads TGTGCCAGCAGCTGGACACCAGGTGCCGAGGGGCTGTTTTTT.

This clonotype occurred many times. The CDR3, as DNA: TGTGCCAGCAGCCCTGGGGGGTACGGTTCCGATACGCAGTATTTT. Translated: CASSPGGYGSDTQYF. The chain joins TRBV7-2 to TRBJ2-3, with D tentatively TRBD2 (6 bases). The V and J ends lost 5 bases and 6 bases respectively, with 18 bases between them. CDR1 and CDR2 (germline): SGHTA, FQGNSA. CDR3 size: 15 residues.

The V and J genes are TRBV12-3 or TRBV12-4 and TRBJ2-7; a possible D gene is TRBD2 (6 bases). The CDR3 spans 15 residues. The V end lost 5 bases, the J end lost 2 bases, and 16 bases lay between the germline ends. CDR3 in amino acids: CASSPLLAYTYEQYF. DNA of the CDR3: TGTGCCAGCAGTCCTTTACTAGCCTACACCTACGAGCAGTACTTC.

This clonotype was seen at least ten times. The CDR3 is CASSAQGLGTEAFF. The CDR3 DNA reads as TGTGCCAGCAGCGCACAGGGGTTAGGCACTGAAGCTTTCTTT. The rearrangement joins TRBV7-2 to TRBJ1-1, with TRBD1 matching 7 bases. Germline V gene lookup returns CDR1 SGHTA and CDR2 FQGNSA. This CDR3 is built from 14 residues. The V gene end was trimmed by 5 bases and the J gene end by 4 bases; junction bases not matched to a gene: 7.

This clonotype has a handful of counts. This chain links TRBV6-1 with TRBJ1-1; 10 nucleotides line up with TRBD1. Germline-derived CDR1 and CDR2 are MNHNS and SASEGT. After removal of 5 bases from V and 13 bases from J, the junction contained 7 bases not matched to a gene. The CDR3 covers 12 residues. CDR3 DNA sequence: TGTGCCAGCAGTTTGCGCGGACAGGGGGTTTTCTTT. It encodes CASSLRGQGVFF.

This clonotype was found a few times. The chain combines TRBV4-2 with TRBJ2-1; 10 bases match TRBD2. From germline, CDR1 is LGHNA and CDR2 YNFKEQ. V trimming: 0 bases; J trimming: 9 bases; junction bases outside the gene matches: 11. The CDR3 has 17 residues. This chain's CDR3 is CASSQEVLAGSAGEQFF. The CDR3 region has the DNA TGTGCCAGCAGCCAAGAGGTACTAGCGGGATCTGCTGGTGAGCAGTTCTTC.

The chain recombines TRBV6-6 with TRBJ2-5; 8 nucleotides align to TRBD1. After removal of 3 bases from V and 9 bases from J, the junction contained 6 bases not matched to a gene. Germline CDR1 and CDR2: MNHNY and SVGAGI (reference sequence). The CDR3 is made up of 13 amino acids. The DNA for the CDR3 is TGTGCCAGCAGTTATCAGGGGGCCGGGGCCCAGTACTTC. Residues: CASSYQGAGAQYF.